A single sample is the source of the 15 T cell receptor beta chains below, sequenced in a study of type 1 regulatory T cells. Antigens of these TCRs are unknown. TCRdb reanalysed the reads using MiXCR and keeps one entry per CDR3 protein. Among about 24,000 distinct CDR3 sequences, around 77% were seen once, and the ten largest hold about 14%. The sequencing sample was made of cultured T cells, either the whole culture or a sorted T cell fraction (not recorded which). Subset meaning: Tr1-enriched cell product generated in vitro against host alloantigens. Receptor source: a human donor in good health.

V and J are TRBV27 and TRBJ2-7; unclear D gene. The CDR3 covers 15 residues. The germline gives CDR1 MNHEY, CDR2 SMNVEV (reference sequence). V gave up 5 bases and J gave up 5 bases, with 19 bases separating them. CDR3 amino acids: CASSTWGKGLDEQYF. The CDR3, as DNA: TGTGCCAGCAGTACTTGGGGAAAAGGGTTGGACGAGCAGTACTTC.

The chain has TRBV18 and TRBJ2-3, with a weak D call TRBD2 (5 bases). Germline CDR1 reads KGHSH; CDR2 reads LQKENI. CDR3 size: 14 residues. Trimming cost V 4 bases and J 1 base, with 9 bases left between them. The CDR3 coding sequence is TGTGCCAGCTCACAACAGAGGGGCACAGATACGCAGTATTTT. Amino acids: CASSQQRGTDTQYF.

The rearrangement uses TRBV4-2 and TRBJ2-5, with TRBD1 matching over 7 bases. This CDR3 is 15 amino acids long. Losses at the gene ends were 3 bases for V and 0 bases for J; bases not matched to a gene: 4. The V gene's germline CDR1 is LGHNA and CDR2 YNFKEQ. The CDR3 region has the DNA TGTGCCAGCAGCCAGGGACAGTCCAACCAAGAGACCCAGTACTTC. Residues: CASSQGQSNQETQYF.

The chain has TRBV2 and TRBJ2-4; 7 bases map to TRBD2. Germline-derived CDR1 and CDR2 are SNHLY and FYNNEI. V lost 4 bases to trimming and J lost 10 bases; unmatched junction nucleotides: 4. CDR3 size: 12 residues. The CDR3 here is CASSGEGGIQYF. The CDR3 DNA sequence: TGTGCCAGCAGTGGGGAGGGAGGAATTCAGTACTTC.

CDR3 amino acids: CASSLVGGTWDEQFF. The CDR3 region has the DNA TGTGCCAGCAGCTTAGTCGGGGGTACTTGGGATGAGCAGTTCTTC. The chain recombines TRBV7-9 with TRBJ2-1; a weak D match, TRBD2 (6 bases). Germline CDR1 and CDR2: SEHNR and FQNEAQ (reference sequence). This CDR3 is 15 amino acids long. V was shortened by 1 base and J by 8 bases, with 15 bases between the two germline ends.

V usage is TRBV5-1 and J usage is TRBJ2-5; D unresolved. The CDR3 covers 15 residues. CDR1 is SGHRS and CDR2 is YFSETQ in the germline V gene. V was pared by 5 bases and J by 2 bases, with 16 bases between. In nucleotides, the CDR3 is TGCGCCAGCAGTCTTTTTCACTACGCTCAAGAGACCCAGTACTTC. Translated: CASSLFHYAQETQYF.

This rearrangement joins TRBV2 to TRBJ1-4; the D is unclear. V lost 7 bases and J 5 bases, leaving 11 bases between the germline ends. The CDR3 is 13 residues long. CDR1 is SNHLY and CDR2 is FYNNEI in the germline V gene. CDR3 DNA sequence: TGTGCCAGCAAGGTCCCAGGCAATGAAAAACTGTTTTTT. Encoded protein: CASKVPGNEKLFF.

This CDR3 reads CSVSRATEAFF. The DNA of the CDR3 is TGCAGCGTATCGAGGGCGACTGAAGCTTTCTTT. The chain uses TRBV29-1 and TRBJ1-1, with no clear D. This CDR3 spans 11 amino acids. V lost 6 bases and J lost 5, with 10 bases in between. CDR1 is SQVTM, CDR2 ANQGSEA, per germline.

The chain recombines TRBV11-2 with TRBJ2-5; 12 bases fit TRBD1. V trimming: 5 bases; J trimming: 3 bases; junction bases outside the gene matches: 4. There are 15 residues in the CDR3. From germline, CDR1 is SGHAT and CDR2 FQNNGV. Written as DNA, the CDR3 is TGTGCCAGCAGCGTCGGGACAGGGGGCGAAGAGACCCAGTACTTC. As protein: CASSVGTGGEETQYF. Full variable domain (rest looked up from reference TRBV11-2 and TRBJ2-5): EAGVAQSPRYKIIEKRQSVAFWCNPISGHATLYWYQQILGQGPKLLIQFQNNGVVDDSQLPKDRFSAERLKGVDSTLKIQPAKLEDSAVYLCASSVGTGGEETQYFGPGTRLLVL.

The rearrangement uses TRBV7-2 and TRBJ1-4, with 9 bases aligning to TRBD1. Germline CDR1 SGHTA, CDR2 FQGNSA. The CDR3 covers 14 residues. Germline trimming cut 5 bases from V and 5 bases from J; bases unmatched to any gene: 3. The CDR3 nucleotides read TGTGCCAGCAGCCTGGACAGGGGAAATGAAAAACTGTTTTTT. This translates into CASSLDRGNEKLFF.

This chain uses TRBV5-1 with TRBJ2-2; no definite D call. This CDR3 has 16 amino acids. V lost 0 bases and J lost 0, with 9 bases in between. CDR1 and CDR2 from the germline V gene are SGHRS and YFSETQ. CDR3 region: CASSLGPTSNTGELFF. CDR3 DNA sequence: TGCGCCAGCAGCTTGGGCCCTACCTCGAACACCGGGGAGCTGTTTTTT.

The rearrangement links TRBV12-3 or TRBV12-4 to TRBJ2-7; no clear D gene. Trimming left V 7 bases short and J 4 bases short, with 14 bases between. CDR3 length equals 13 residues. The CDR3 loop is CASNVDGPYEQYF. The CDR3 DNA reads as TGTGCCAGCAACGTAGACGGTCCGTACGAGCAGTACTTC.

This chain joins TRBV7-9 and TRBJ2-1; possibly TRBD2 for D (6 bases). Germline CDR1 is SEHNR and CDR2 is FQNEAQ (reference sequence). With 4 bases removed from V and 7 bases from J, the gap between germline ends came to 20 bases. The CDR3 sequence is 16 residues long. For the CDR3, the DNA is TGTGCCAGCAGCTCCCACTCCCTCGGGGGTGGGAATGAGCAGTTCTTC. Its protein product is CASSSHSLGGGNEQFF.

V usage is TRBV28 and J usage is TRBJ2-5, with 7 nucleotides matching TRBD2. J lost 5 bases, V lost 4 bases, and 10 bases had no gene match. The CDR3 is 15 residues long. Looked up from germline, CDR1 is MDHEN and CDR2 is SYDVKM. This CDR3 reads CASSSSGLEVETQYF. CDR3 bases: TGTGCCAGCAGTTCGTCCGGACTAGAGGTGGAGACCCAGTACTTC.

The CDR3 protein is CASSTARGLEETQYF. The CDR3 DNA reads as TGCGCCAGCAGCACCGCCAGGGGCCTCGAAGAGACCCAGTACTTC. The V and J genes are TRBV5-1 and TRBJ2-5; D perhaps matches TRBD1 (6 bases). V was trimmed by 4 bases and J by 3 bases, leaving 16 bases between them. Per the germline V gene, CDR1 is SGHRS and CDR2 is YFSETQ. The CDR3 contains 15 residues.